Following are 5 T cell receptor beta chains from one sample sequenced in a study of blood T cells in healthy people across ages. Using a J-beta primer mix together with a sample-barcoded 5' primer, a second PCR was run for about 6 to 12 cycles. TCRdb re-called the 5' RACE reads with MiXCR, one entry per CDR3 protein. The sample yields 540,000 or so distinct CDR3 sequences, around 48% seen once. Material: blood. Receptors were obtained from an older man in good health.

V usage is TRBV20-1 and J usage is TRBJ2-5; weak D call: TRBD2 (6 bases). V was cut by 5 bases and J by 5 bases, with 9 bases left in between. The germline V gene encodes CDR1 DFQATT and CDR2 SNEGSKA (reference sequence). The CDR3 has 11 amino acids. This CDR3 reads CSAWDFETQYF. The CDR3 DNA is TGCAGTGCTTGGGACTTTGAGACCCAGTACTTC.

The V gene is TRBV18, the J gene TRBJ1-1, with 8 nucleotides matching TRBD1. The CDR3 totals 14 residues. V lost 2 bases, J lost 4 bases, and 3 bases stayed unmatched. Germline CDR1 is KGHSH and CDR2 is LQKENI. The CDR3 DNA reads as TGTGCCAGCTCACCATTCGACAGGGGCACTGAAGCTTTCTTT. The encoded protein is CASSPFDRGTEAFF.

The V and J genes are TRBV6-5 and TRBJ2-2, with D maybe TRBD1 (5 bases). This CDR3 contains 15 residues. Between the trimmed V and J ends, which lost 4 bases and 5 bases, there was a span of 14 bases. Germline CDR1 is MNHEY and CDR2 is SVGAGI. The CDR3 nucleotides read TGTGCCAGCAGTTGCATGCAGGGTGGGACCGGGGAGCTGTTTTTT. This sequence encodes CASSCMQGGTGELFF.

The genes are TRBV2 and TRBJ2-7; D remains unclear. The germline CDR1 and CDR2 sequences are SNHLY and FYNNEI. The CDR3 extends over 13 amino acids. Trimming took off 6 bases at V and 3 bases at J, with 12 bases between the two ends. The DNA of the CDR3 is TGTGCCAGCAGGGAACCCTCAAACTACGAGCAGTACTTC. It yields the protein CASREPSNYEQYF.

The V and J genes are TRBV6-6 and TRBJ2-2; D call uncertain. The germline V and J ends were trimmed by 5 bases and 0 bases, with 10 bases remaining between them. Germline assignment: CDR1 MNHNY and CDR2 SVGAGI (reference sequence). This CDR3 is built from 15 residues. This chain's CDR3 is CASSPWSPNTGELFF. CDR3 in DNA: TGTGCCAGCAGTCCCTGGAGCCCGAACACCGGGGAGCTGTTTTTT.